Presented here are 30 T cell receptor beta chains from one specimen sequenced in a study of blood T cell repertoires in COVID-19. Data came from immunoSEQ multiplex PCR; TCRdb stores just in-frame clones and leaves some out. This sample carries some 220,000 clones, about 86% of them seen once, and the ten largest clones take roughly 2.3%. Sequencing used peripheral blood. All receptors derive from a woman in her fifties or sixties with acute or convalescent COVID-19.

The genes are TRBV4-3 and TRBJ1-2; possible D gene TRBD1, 6 bases. CDR1 and CDR2 (germline): LGHNA, YSLEER. CDR3 length: 15 residues. V shed 1 base and J shed 4 bases, with 13 bases lying between them. The chain's CDR3 is CASSQARGFGYGYTF. CDR3 bases: TGCGCCAGCAGCCAAGCGAGGGGGTTCGGCTATGGCTACACCTTC.

This chain connects TRBV7-3 to TRBJ1-6, with D unresolved. V was clipped by 8 bases and J by 6 bases, with 17 bases between them. Looked up from germline, CDR1 is SGHTA and CDR2 is FQGTGA. CDR3 size: 15 residues. The CDR3 reads CASSQRAGRNSPLHF. DNA of the CDR3: TGTGCCAGCTCCCAACGTGCAGGCCGTAATTCACCCCTCCACTTT.

This rearrangement joins TRBV11-2 to TRBJ1-4; tentatively, D is TRBD1 (6 bases). The CDR3 runs to 15 residues. In germline, CDR1 is SGHAT, CDR2 FQNNGV. With 4 bases removed from V and 8 bases from J, the gap between germline ends came to 17 bases. The CDR3 DNA follows: TGTGCCAGCAGCTCTCAGGGGACGGTTTGGGAAAAACTGTTTTTT. Translation: CASSSQGTVWEKLFF.

V usage is TRBV11-2 and J usage is TRBJ2-7, with D uncertain. This CDR3 has 11 amino acids. V lost 5 bases to trimming and J lost 7 bases, with 9 bases between them. Germline values: CDR1 SGHAT, CDR2 FQNNGV. CDR3 DNA sequence: TGTGCCAGCAGCCACGGGTTGGAGCAGTACTTC. Translated: CASSHGLEQYF.

V is TRBV2 and J is TRBJ2-3, with 11 bases identical to TRBD2. This CDR3 has 16 amino acids. The V and J ends lost 5 bases and 3 bases, in that order; junction bases with no gene match: 7. Germline V gene lookup returns CDR1 SNHLY and CDR2 FYNNEI. The CDR3 DNA reads as TGTGCCAGCAGTTACTTAGCGGGGGGGTGGACAGATACGCAGTATTTT. Protein product: CASSYLAGGWTDTQYF.

This chain joins TRBV4-2 and TRBJ1-2; TRBD1 aligns across 8 bases. CDR3 length: 19 amino acids. Germline CDR1 reads LGHNA; CDR2 reads YNFKEQ. Trimming cost V 0 bases and J 2 bases; bases outside gene matches: 14. In nucleotides, the CDR3 is TGTGCCAGCAGCCAAGATGTCTCTGGCAGGGGGCGTAGGAACTATGGCTACACCTTC. This codes for CASSQDVSGRGRRNYGYTF.

V usage is TRBV2 and J usage is TRBJ1-2; 9 bases line up with TRBD1. J lost 4 bases, V lost 6 bases, and 6 bases had no gene match. CDR3 size: 14 residues. Germline CDR1 and CDR2: SNHLY and FYNNEI. Here the CDR3 DNA reads TGTGCCAGCAGGACAGGGGGGGGAGGCTATGGCTACACCTTC. This codes for CASRTGGGGYGYTF.

CDR3: CASSLWVGTGGGQPQHF. CDR3 bases: TGTGCCAGCAGTTTGTGGGTCGGGACAGGGGGCGGTCAGCCCCAGCATTTT. The chain couples TRBV28 to TRBJ1-5, with 12 bases fitting TRBD1. Germline CDR1 and CDR2: MDHEN and SYDVKM. The CDR3 runs 17 residues. V gave up 3 bases and J gave up 6 bases; unmatched junction bases: 9.

The chain uses TRBV9 and TRBJ2-7; the match to TRBD2 covers 9 bases. J gave up 5 bases and V 2 bases, and 5 bases lay outside the gene matches. Looked up from germline, CDR1 is SGDLS and CDR2 is YYNGEE. The CDR3 is 14 amino acids. The CDR3 DNA is TGTGCCAGCAGCGTCTCCGGGACTAGCAACGAGCAGTACTTC. Its protein product is CASSVSGTSNEQYF.

V usage is TRBV6-6 and J usage is TRBJ2-3; 11 positions agree with TRBD2. The CDR3 has 16 residues. From germline, CDR1 is MNHNY and CDR2 SVGAGI (reference sequence). The trim removed 2 bases at V and 3 bases at J, leaving 4 bases unmatched. CDR3 amino acids: CASSYPGLAETDTQYF. The DNA of the CDR3 is TGTGCCAGCAGTTACCCGGGACTAGCGGAGACAGATACGCAGTATTTT.

V gene TRBV28 combines with J gene TRBJ1-3; possible D gene TRBD1, 6 bases. V was shortened by 2 bases and J by 0 bases, with 11 bases between the two germline ends. Germline V gene sequence: CDR1 MDHEN, CDR2 SYDVKM. The CDR3 covers 16 residues. The CDR3 nucleotides read TGTGCCAGCAGTTTAAGGGGGGGCCTCTCTGGAAACACCATATATTTT. Translating it yields CASSLRGGLSGNTIYF. The full variable domain, completed using reference TRBV28 and TRBJ1-3, is DVKVTQSSRYLVKRTGEKVFLECVQDMDHENMFWYRQDPGLGLRLIYFSYDVKMKEKGDIPEGYSVSREKKERFSLILESASTNQTSMYLCASSLRGGLSGNTIYFGEGSWLTVV.

J is TRBJ1-1 and V is TRBV12-3 or TRBV12-4; D is uncertain. V lost 6 bases to trimming and J lost 5 bases, with 13 bases between them. This CDR3 spans 13 amino acids. The CDR3 DNA reads as TGTGCCAGCAGGCTAAAGGAGTGGACTGAAGCTTTCTTT. The encoded protein is CASRLKEWTEAFF.

V usage is TRBV9 and J usage is TRBJ1-1; a possible D gene is TRBD1 (6 bases). V was pared by 4 bases and J by 4 bases, with 14 bases between. The germline V gene encodes CDR1 SGDLS and CDR2 YYNGEE. There are 14 residues in the CDR3. The CDR3 DNA sequence: TGTGCCAGCAGCAAACAGGGTATGCCCACTGAAGCTTTCTTT. It yields the protein CASSKQGMPTEAFF.

This chain links TRBV27 with TRBJ2-5; 14 nucleotides align to TRBD2. V lost 5 bases and J lost 5; bases outside the gene matches: 4. Germline V gene lookup returns CDR1 MNHEY and CDR2 SMNVEV (reference sequence). The CDR3 has 15 amino acids. The CDR3 here is CASSPGLAGDETQYF. CDR3 coding DNA: TGTGCCAGCAGTCCGGGACTAGCGGGGGATGAGACCCAGTACTTC.

The CDR3 nucleotides read TGTGCCAGCAGCCTAGTAGCCTCCTGGGATGAGCAGTTCTTC. Its translation: CASSLVASWDEQFF. The chain has TRBV7-2 and TRBJ2-1, with D hard to call. Germline CDR1 SGHTA, CDR2 FQGNSA. This CDR3 is 14 amino acids long. V was shortened by 5 bases and J by 8 bases, with 16 bases between the two germline ends. Drawing the rest from reference TRBV7-2 and TRBJ2-1, the complete variable domain is GAGVSQSPSNKVTEKGKDVELRCDPISGHTALYWYRQSLGQGLEFLIYFQGNSAPDKSGLPSDRFSAERTGGSVSTLTIQRTQQEDSAVYLCASSLVASWDEQFFGPGTRLTVL.

The genes are TRBV10-3 and TRBJ2-3, with TRBD2 identical over 12 bases. CDR3 length equals 16 residues. Germline CDR1 and CDR2: ENHRY and SYGVKD. V lost 0 bases to trimming and J lost 3 bases; unmatched junction nucleotides: 1. CDR3 DNA: TGTGCCATCAGTGAGTCGACTAGCGGGGGAACAGATACGCAGTATTTT. Its translation is CAISESTSGGTDTQYF.

The gene calls are TRBV7-2 and TRBJ1-5, with 9 bases lining up with TRBD1. Per germline, CDR1 SGHTA and CDR2 FQGNSA. V lost 6 bases to trimming and J lost 10 bases; unmatched junction nucleotides: 7. The CDR3 sequence is 13 residues long. CDR3 protein: CASSLTGGRPQHF. DNA for the CDR3: TGTGCCAGCAGTCTAACAGGGGGCAGACCCCAGCATTTT.

This clone has only one observation. The chain combines TRBV3-1 (or the pseudogene TRBV3-2) with TRBJ1-5; TRBD1 aligns across 8 bases. Trimming removed 1 base from V and 2 bases from J; junction bases left unmatched: 10. Germline V lookup: CDR1 LGHDT, CDR2 YNNKEL (reference sequence). This CDR3 region has 18 residues. CDR3 coding DNA: TGTGCCAGCAGCCAAGGGACAGGGTCTCGGTGGGGCAATCAGCCCCAGCATTTT. Its translation: CASSQGTGSRWGNQPQHF.

The J gene is TRBJ1-1, the V gene TRBV6-5; 10 nucleotides line up with TRBD1. Germline-derived CDR1 and CDR2 are MNHEY and SVGAGI. The CDR3 has 13 residues. The trim removed 6 bases at V and 5 bases at J, leaving 3 bases unmatched. This CDR3 reads CASRGTGETEAFF. In nucleotides, the CDR3 is TGTGCCAGCAGGGGGACAGGGGAAACTGAAGCTTTCTTT.

Here the CDR3 reads CASRAGNLVTYEQYF. CDR3 DNA: TGTGCCAGCAGGGCAGGGAATTTAGTCACCTACGAGCAGTACTTC. The chain is built from TRBV6-5 and TRBJ2-7; tentatively, D is TRBD1 (5 bases). Between the trimmed V and J ends, which lost 6 bases and 2 bases, there was a span of 17 bases. Germline CDR1 and CDR2: MNHEY and SVGAGI. There are 15 residues in the CDR3.

This clone showed up just once. V usage is TRBV19 and J usage is TRBJ1-5; D possibly corresponds to TRBD1 (5 bases). Germline V gives CDR1 LNHDA, CDR2 SQIVND (reference sequence). V was clipped by 5 bases and J by 7 bases, with 15 bases between them. The CDR3 totals 14 residues. CDR3 loop: CASSWAGPRQPQHF. CDR3 nucleotide sequence: TGTGCCAGTAGTTGGGCAGGGCCTCGACAGCCCCAGCATTTT.

J is TRBJ1-1 and V is TRBV4-2; 7 nucleotides align to TRBD1. V lost 1 base and J lost 6; bases outside the gene matches: 14. Germline CDR1 is LGHNA and CDR2 is YNFKEQ. The CDR3 is 17 residues long. The CDR3 nucleotides are TGTGCCAGCAGCCAAGGAACCGGGACAGCGCTTGGGGCTGAAGCTTTCTTT. Translated: CASSQGTGTALGAEAFF.

The chain recombines TRBV24-1 with TRBJ2-7; 7 nucleotides align to TRBD1. Trimming cost V 2 bases and J 0 bases; bases outside gene matches: 3. Germline assignment: CDR1 KGHDR and CDR2 SFDVKD. The length of the CDR3 is 15 residues. The CDR3 nucleotides read TGTGCCACCAGTGATTCCCGGACAGGCTCCTACGAGCAGTACTTC. This translates into CATSDSRTGSYEQYF.

The chain recombines TRBV6-5 with TRBJ2-5, with 11 bases lining up with TRBD2. The CDR3 consists of 15 residues. Germline V gives CDR1 MNHEY, CDR2 SVGAGI. Trimming removed 5 bases from V and 5 bases from J; junction bases left unmatched: 7. The CDR3 DNA is TGTGCCAGCAGTACACTAGCGGGGGTTGAGGAGACCCAGTACTTC. Translating it yields CASSTLAGVEETQYF.

Only one count was recorded for this clone. This chain links TRBV10-2 with TRBJ2-5; a weak D match, TRBD2 (6 bases). Germline V CDR1 and CDR2: WSHSY, SAAADI. Between the trimmed V and J ends, which lost 6 bases and 1 base, there was a span of 9 bases. This CDR3 is 13 amino acids long. The CDR3 sequence: CASRAGIQETQYF. The CDR3 DNA follows: TGCGCCAGCAGGGCGGGGATCCAAGAGACCCAGTACTTC.

Only one count was recorded for this clone. The same CDR3 arises from other DNA sequences in this sample as well. J is TRBJ1-1 and V is TRBV5-1; a possible D gene is TRBD1 (6 bases). The germline V gene encodes CDR1 SGHRS and CDR2 YFSETQ. Trimming pared 2 bases from V and 5 bases from J, leaving 7 bases between. The CDR3 sequence is 12 residues long. CDR3 region: CASSFQGTEAFF. For the CDR3, the DNA is TGCGCCAGCAGCTTCCAGGGGACTGAAGCTTTCTTT.

This clone has just a few counts. This rearrangement joins TRBV7-9 to TRBJ1-1, with 7 bases that match TRBD1. Germline loops: CDR1 SEHNR, CDR2 FQNEAQ (reference sequence). The V segment lost 5 bases and the J segment 6 bases; nucleotides outside the gene matches: 9. This CDR3 region has 14 residues. CDR3 sequence: CASSPGTERPEAFF. CDR3 nucleotide sequence: TGTGCCAGCAGCCCCGGGACAGAGAGGCCTGAAGCTTTCTTT.

The sample holds a few counts of this clone. The gene calls are TRBV6-2 or TRBV6-3 and TRBJ1-1, with D tentatively TRBD1 (5 bases). The CDR3 length is 15 residues. Between the trimmed V and J ends, which lost 5 bases and 2 bases, there was a span of 15 bases. Germline CDR1 is MNHEY and CDR2 is SVGEGT. The CDR3 bases are TGTGCCAGCAGTGACGGACAAGCGGGAAACACTGAAGCTTTCTTT. This encodes CASSDGQAGNTEAFF.

The chain couples TRBV4-1 to TRBJ2-1, with D possibly matching TRBD2 (6 bases). Germline V gives CDR1 MGHRA, CDR2 YSYEKL. V gave up 0 bases and J gave up 5 bases, with 14 bases separating them. The CDR3 length is 16 residues. CDR3 sequence: CASSQEGRSLHNEQFF. In DNA form, the CDR3 reads TGCGCCAGCAGCCAAGAAGGGAGGAGCCTCCACAATGAGCAGTTCTTC.

The rearrangement uses TRBV2 and TRBJ2-7; D unresolved. Germline V gene sequence: CDR1 SNHLY, CDR2 FYNNEI. Trimming removed 5 bases from V and 4 bases from J, with 6 bases in between. The CDR3 totals 11 residues. The CDR3 DNA reads as TGTGCCAGCAGTTTCCTTTACGAGCAGTACTTC. Translated, it gives CASSFLYEQYF. Filled out from reference TRBV2 and TRBJ2-7, the complete variable domain reads EPEVTQTPSHQVTQMGQEVILRCVPISNHLYFYWYRQILGQKVEFLVSFYNNEISEKSEIFDDQFSVERPDGSNFTLKIRSTKLEDSAMYFCASSFLYEQYFGPGTRLTVT.